This T cell receptor (beta chain) was obtained from a study of blood T cell repertoires in COVID-19. Study background: The samples span acute and convalescent COVID-19 from the United States, Italy and Spain. T cells, B-cell-depleted T cells, or PBMCs supplied cDNA or gDNA.

Original processing methods: The assay estimated nucleated cells by amplifying reference gene primers. Profiling relied on immunoSEQ multiplex PCR, and the TCRdb table lists in-frame clones only, not all of them. That table supplies the V and J calls and clone size; D and trimming were determined from the DNA. The sample includes approximately 280,000 clones, around 87% of them seen just once. V dropped 2 bases and J dropped 4; count of bases not matched to a gene: 7. This CDR3 is 15 amino acids long. The germline CDR1 and CDR2 sequences are KGHSH and LQKENI. This chain connects TRBV18 to TRBJ2-7; TRBD1 matches 8 bases. The sequence derives from a woman in her 30s who had recovered from COVID-19. Sequences were obtained from peripheral blood. The CDR3 DNA sequence: TGTGCCAGCTCACCAGGACAGGGCGAAGAGTACGAGCAGTACTTC. Its translation is CASSPGQGEEYEQYF.